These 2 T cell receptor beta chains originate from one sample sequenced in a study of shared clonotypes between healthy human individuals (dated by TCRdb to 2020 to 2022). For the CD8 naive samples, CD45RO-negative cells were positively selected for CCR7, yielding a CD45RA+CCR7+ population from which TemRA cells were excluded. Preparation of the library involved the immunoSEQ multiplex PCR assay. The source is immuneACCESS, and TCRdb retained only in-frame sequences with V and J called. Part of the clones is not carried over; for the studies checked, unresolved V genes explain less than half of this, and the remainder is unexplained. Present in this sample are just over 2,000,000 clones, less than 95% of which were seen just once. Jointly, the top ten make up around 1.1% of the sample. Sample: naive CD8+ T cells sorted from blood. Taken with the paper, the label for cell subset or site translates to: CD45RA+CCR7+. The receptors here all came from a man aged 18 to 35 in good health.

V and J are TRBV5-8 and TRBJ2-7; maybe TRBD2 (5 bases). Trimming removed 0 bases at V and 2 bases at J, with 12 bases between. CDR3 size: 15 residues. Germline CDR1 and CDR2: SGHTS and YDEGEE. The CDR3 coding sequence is TGTGCCAGCAGCTTGGATGCGGGCGTAGCCTACGAGCAGTACTTC. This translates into CASSLDAGVAYEQYF. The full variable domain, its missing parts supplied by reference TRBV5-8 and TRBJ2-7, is EAGVTQSPTHLIKTRGQQATLRCSPISGHTSVYWYQQALGLGLQFLLWYDEGEERNRGNFPPRFSGRQFPNYSSELNVNALELEDSALYLCASSLDAGVAYEQYFGPGTRLTVT.

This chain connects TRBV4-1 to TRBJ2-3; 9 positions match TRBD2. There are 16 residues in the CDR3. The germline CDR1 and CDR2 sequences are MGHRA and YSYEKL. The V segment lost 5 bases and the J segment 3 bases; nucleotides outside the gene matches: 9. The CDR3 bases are TGCGCCAGCAGCTCGCCGGGAACTAGCGGGACAGATACGCAGTATTTT. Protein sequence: CASSSPGTSGTDTQYF.